The entry below gives a single T cell receptor (beta chain) sequence along with its context. What it recognizes is unknown. This entry comes from a study of T-cell memory formation after mild COVID-19. Points from the study as a whole: The CD4+ clones that contracted clustered mainly within CM and EM, and the CD8+ clones concentrated in EMRA.

Sample barcodes and UMIs were carried by the TCR alpha and TCR beta cDNA libraries that 5'RACE generated with constant-segment primers. TCRdb passed the 5' RACE reads through MiXCR, listing each CDR3 protein once. The sample records about 130,000 distinct CDR3 sequences, approximately 25% being singletons. The germline V gene has CDR1 MRHNA and CDR2 SNTAGT. V was shortened by 3 bases and J by 0 bases, with 10 bases between the two germline ends. This CDR3 comprises 15 residues. The sequenced sample consisted of PBMCs or a T cell subset sorted from them (not recorded which). The sequence was obtained from an adult woman who had mild COVID-19 (a few samples of this study predate the infection). Cell type and time point are not known. J is TRBJ2-3 and V is TRBV6-4; possibly TRBD2 for D (5 bases). The CDR3 region is CASSDGAGSTDTQYF. The CDR3 DNA follows: TGTGCCAGCAGTGATGGTGCGGGTAGCACAGATACGCAGTATTTT.